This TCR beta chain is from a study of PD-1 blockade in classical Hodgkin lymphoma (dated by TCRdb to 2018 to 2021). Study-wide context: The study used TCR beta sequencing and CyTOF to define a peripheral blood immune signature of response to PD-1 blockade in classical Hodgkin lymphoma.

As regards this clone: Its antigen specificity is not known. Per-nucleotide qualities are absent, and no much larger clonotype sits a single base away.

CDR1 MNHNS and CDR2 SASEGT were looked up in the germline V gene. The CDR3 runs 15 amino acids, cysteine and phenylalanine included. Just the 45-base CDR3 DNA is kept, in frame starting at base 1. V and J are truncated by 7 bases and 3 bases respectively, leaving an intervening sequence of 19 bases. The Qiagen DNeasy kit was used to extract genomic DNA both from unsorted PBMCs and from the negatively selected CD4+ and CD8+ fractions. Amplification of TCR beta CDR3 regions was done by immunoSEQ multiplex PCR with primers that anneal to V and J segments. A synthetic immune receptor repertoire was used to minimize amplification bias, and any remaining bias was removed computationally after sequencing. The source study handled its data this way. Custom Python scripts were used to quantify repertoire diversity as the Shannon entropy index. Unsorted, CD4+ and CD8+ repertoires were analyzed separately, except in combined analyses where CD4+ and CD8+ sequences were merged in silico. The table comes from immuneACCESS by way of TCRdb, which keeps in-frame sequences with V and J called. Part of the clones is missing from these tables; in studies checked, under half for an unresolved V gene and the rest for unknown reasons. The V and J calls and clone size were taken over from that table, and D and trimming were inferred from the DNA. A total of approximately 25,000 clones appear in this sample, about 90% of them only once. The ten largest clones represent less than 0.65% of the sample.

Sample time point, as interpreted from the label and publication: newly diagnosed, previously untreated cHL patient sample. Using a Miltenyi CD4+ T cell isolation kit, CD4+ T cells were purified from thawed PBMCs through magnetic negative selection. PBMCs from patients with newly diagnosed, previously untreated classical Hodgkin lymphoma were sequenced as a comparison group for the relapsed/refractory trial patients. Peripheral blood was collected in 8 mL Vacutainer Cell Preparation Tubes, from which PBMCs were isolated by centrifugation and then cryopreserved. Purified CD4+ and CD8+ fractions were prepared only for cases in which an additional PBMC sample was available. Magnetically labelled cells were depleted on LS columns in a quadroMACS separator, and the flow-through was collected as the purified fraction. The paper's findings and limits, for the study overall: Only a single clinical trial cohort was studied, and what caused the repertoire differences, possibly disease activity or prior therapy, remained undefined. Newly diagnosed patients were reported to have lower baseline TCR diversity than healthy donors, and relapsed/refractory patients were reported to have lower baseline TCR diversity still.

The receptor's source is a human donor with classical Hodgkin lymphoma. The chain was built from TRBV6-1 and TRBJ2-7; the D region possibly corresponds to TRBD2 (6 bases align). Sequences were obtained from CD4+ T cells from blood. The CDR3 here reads CASTTGRAGYYEQYF. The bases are TGTGCCAGCACCACCGGGCGTGCGGGGTACTACGAGCAGTACTTC.